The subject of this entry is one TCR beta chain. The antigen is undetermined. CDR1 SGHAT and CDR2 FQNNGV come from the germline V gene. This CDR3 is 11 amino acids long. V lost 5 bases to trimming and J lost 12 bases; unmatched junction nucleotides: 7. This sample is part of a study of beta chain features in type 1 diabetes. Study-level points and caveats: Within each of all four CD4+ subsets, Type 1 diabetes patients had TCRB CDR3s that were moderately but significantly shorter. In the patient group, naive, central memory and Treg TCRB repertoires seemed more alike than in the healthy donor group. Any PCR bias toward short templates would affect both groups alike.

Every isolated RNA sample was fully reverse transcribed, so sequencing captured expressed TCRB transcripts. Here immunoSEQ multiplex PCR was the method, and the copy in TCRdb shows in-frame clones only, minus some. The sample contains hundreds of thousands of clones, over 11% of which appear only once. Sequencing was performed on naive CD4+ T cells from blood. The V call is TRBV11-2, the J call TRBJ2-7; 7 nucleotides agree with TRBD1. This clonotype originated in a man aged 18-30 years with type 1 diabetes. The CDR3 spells CASSLKGQRYF. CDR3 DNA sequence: TGTGCCAGCAGCCTTAAGGGACAGCGGTACTTC.